A selection of T cell receptor beta chains follows, all from one sample in a study of regulatory T cells in long-lasting Graves disease. TCRdb fed the multiplex PCR reads into MiXCR, producing one record per CDR3 protein. The sample consists of under 800,000 distinct CDR3 sequences, about 16% of them appearing once. The sample was also reused in another study, on T cells in Graves' hyperthyroidism and ophthalmopathy.

The sample here was peripheral blood mononuclear cells (PBMCs), taken at new diagnosis, from a patient treated with antithyroid drugs. These receptors were taken from a woman aged 25 to 39 with Graves disease. Each CDR3 is given with its conserved first and last residue. D genes are given only for firm matches. Rows give clone size only sometimes, using once, few, many, or a class for an expanded clone.

v_gene,abundance,j_gene,d_gene,CDR3aa,CDR3nt
TRBV25-1,many,TRBJ1-1,-,CATARTGNTEAFF,TGTGCCACCGCCAGAACGGGGAACACTGAAGCTTTCTTT
TRBV20-1,many,TRBJ2-1,TRBD1,CSARPWGQGSSYNEQFF,TGCAGTGCTAGACCATGGGGACAGGGGAGCTCCTACAATGAGCAGTTCTTC
TRBV7-9,-,TRBJ1-2,-,CASSFPGDYGYTF,TGTGCCAGCAGCTTCCCAGGGGACTATGGCTACACCTTC
TRBV15,many,TRBJ1-5,TRBD1,CATSRDRVGNQPQHF,TGTGCCACCAGCAGGGACAGGGTAGGCAATCAGCCCCAGCATTTT
TRBV7-9,many,TRBJ2-1,TRBD1,CASSLVGTDYNEQFF,TGTGCCAGCAGCTTAGTAGGGACAGACTACAATGAGCAGTTCTTC
TRBV24-1,many,TRBJ2-5,-,CATSDLTRKETQYF,TGTGCCACCAGTGATTTGACTCGGAAAGAGACCCAGTACTTC
TRBV18,-,TRBJ1-1,-,CASSPSKGNTEAFF,TGTGCCAGCTCCCCCTCCAAGGGAAACACTGAAGCTTTCTTT
TRBV11-1,many,TRBJ1-2,-,CASSKGSYGYTF,TGTGCCAGCAGCAAGGGATCATATGGCTACACCTTC
TRBV7-2,-,TRBJ2-4,-,CASSLGSEGSGIAKNIQYF,TGTGCCAGCAGCTTAGGGTCGGAGGGGAGCGGAATAGCCAAAAACATTCAGTACTTC
TRBV20-1,many,TRBJ1-4,TRBD1,CSARPGQVGEKLFF,TGCAGTGCTAGGCCGGGACAGGTCGGTGAAAAACTGTTTTTT
TRBV2,many,TRBJ1-3,-,CASSNHRGVGAGNTIYF,TGTGCCAGCAGTAACCATCGAGGTGTGGGCGCTGGAAACACCATATATTTT
TRBV3-1,-,TRBJ1-5,-,CASSQETGLKGTQPQHF,TGTGCCAGCAGCCAAGAAACGGGTTTGAAGGGCACCCAGCCCCAGCATTTT
TRBV28,-,TRBJ1-5,-,CASSLRGRQRGPQHF,TGTGCCAGCAGTTTACGGGGCAGGCAAAGGGGGCCCCAGCATTTT
TRBV4-1,-,TRBJ2-7,TRBD1,CASSTQGAYEQYF,TGCGCCAGCAGCACACAGGGGGCCTACGAGCAGTACTTC
TRBV6-2/TRBV6-3,-,TRBJ1-4,-,CASSERPNHNEKLFF,TGTGCCAGCAGTGAAAGGCCAAATCATAATGAAAAACTGTTTTTT
TRBV4-1,-,TRBJ2-1,TRBD1,CASSPRTGWFGDNEQFF,TGCGCCAGCAGCCCTCGGACAGGGTGGTTTGGGGACAATGAGCAGTTCTTC
TRBV27,many,TRBJ2-3,TRBD1,CASRRTGARDTQYF,TGTGCCAGCAGGCGGACAGGAGCCCGGGATACGCAGTATTTT